This T cell receptor (beta chain) stems from a study of T cells in Graves' hyperthyroidism and ophthalmopathy. Study conclusions and caveats: Within blood appeared most thyroid clonotypes that had expanded above 0.001.

CDR3 length: 15 amino acids. V gave up 1 base and J gave up 1 base; unmatched junction bases: 2. CDR1 is LNHDA, CDR2 SQIVND, per germline (reference sequence). Authors of the study amplified TCR beta CDR3 regions from RNA transcripts. HTBI primers drove first-round RT-PCR of the TCR CDR3. TCRdb fed the multiplex PCR reads into MiXCR, producing one record per CDR3 protein. Of about 770,000 distinct CDR3 sequences in the sample, approximately 19% were seen once. In regard to this clonotype: Its antigen is as yet unknown.

The chain employs TRBV19 and TRBJ1-1; TRBD1 matches at 8 bases. The sequencing sample was made of blood. This sequence originates from a woman in her forties or fifties with Graves' hyperthyroidism that later progressed to Graves' ophthalmopathy. This chain's CDR3 is CASSIVGQENTEAFF. The DNA for the CDR3 is TGTGCCAGTAGTATAGTGGGACAGGAGAACACTGAAGCTTTCTTT.